A selection of T cell receptor beta chains follows, all from one sample in a study of T cells expressing NK-cell markers. No DNA is given; TCRdb re-called the 5' RACE reads and lists each CDR3 protein once. The data show 400,000 to 500,000 distinct CDR3 sequences, and the top ten clones hold about 7.3%. The material sequenced was blood T cells: a sorted CD56 or NKG2C T cell subset, CD4+ or CD8+ T cells, or bulk PBMC T cells (not recorded which). The receptors were sampled from a woman aged 18 to 75 in good health. Each CDR3 is given with its conserved first and last residue.

CDR3 length: 16
J gene: TRBJ2-3
V gene: TRBV4-3
CDR3 protein: CASSQDSGLGGDTQYF

CDR3 length: 13
J gene: TRBJ1-6
V gene: TRBV12-3/TRBV12-4
CDR3 protein: CASSLVGGSPLHF

CDR3 length: 14
J gene: TRBJ2-7
V gene: TRBV5-1
CDR3 protein: CASSSNRASYEQYF

CDR3 length: 12
J gene: TRBJ2-7
V gene: TRBV20-1
CDR3 protein: CSASGRAYEQYF

CDR3 length: 13
J gene: TRBJ2-5
V gene: TRBV20-1
CDR3 protein: CSARRGVQETQYF

CDR3 length: 18
J gene: TRBJ2-1
V gene: TRBV6-5
CDR3 protein: CASSSGTSGRAFYDEQFF

CDR3 length: 13
J gene: TRBJ2-2
V gene: TRBV12-3/TRBV12-4
CDR3 protein: CASSFARAGELFF

CDR3 length: 12
J gene: TRBJ2-1
V gene: TRBV3-1
CDR3 protein: CASSQVSGEQFF

CDR3 length: 13
J gene: TRBJ2-7
V gene: TRBV20-1
CDR3 protein: CSAKDESSYEQYF

CDR3 length: 14
J gene: TRBJ1-1
V gene: TRBV14
CDR3 protein: CASSQEKGGGKAFF

CDR3 length: 11
J gene: TRBJ1-1
V gene: TRBV29-1
CDR3 protein: CSVVGYTEAFF

CDR3 length: 16
J gene: TRBJ2-3
V gene: TRBV7-2
CDR3 protein: CASSLYRRASADTQYF

CDR3 length: 14
J gene: TRBJ2-7
V gene: TRBV7-9
CDR3 protein: CASSSGLQSYEQYF

CDR3 length: 14
J gene: TRBJ1-5
V gene: TRBV15
CDR3 protein: CATSSGLGNQPQHF

CDR3 length: 13
J gene: TRBJ2-3
V gene: TRBV7-9
CDR3 protein: CASSSAGPDTQYF

CDR3 length: 15
J gene: TRBJ2-1
V gene: TRBV29-1
CDR3 protein: CSVLERASPGNEQFF

CDR3 length: 15
J gene: TRBJ1-2
V gene: TRBV19
CDR3 protein: CASSTHYGTANGYTF

CDR3 length: 14
J gene: TRBJ2-3
V gene: TRBV7-2
CDR3 protein: CASSPRKSTDTQYF

CDR3 length: 14
J gene: TRBJ2-3
V gene: TRBV7-2
CDR3 protein: CASSPQRGRDTQYF

CDR3 length: 14
J gene: TRBJ2-4
V gene: TRBV18
CDR3 protein: CASSPAGDGNIQYF

CDR3 length: 17
J gene: TRBJ1-4
V gene: TRBV7-2
CDR3 protein: CASSLGTIGGPNEKLFF

CDR3 length: 14
J gene: TRBJ2-2
V gene: TRBV19
CDR3 protein: CASKLAGSPGELFF

CDR3 length: 12
J gene: TRBJ2-5
V gene: TRBV20-1
CDR3 protein: CSASQSLETQYF

CDR3 length: 12
J gene: TRBJ2-1
V gene: TRBV19
CDR3 protein: CASSAGQVEQFF

CDR3 length: 15
J gene: TRBJ2-5
V gene: TRBV7-7
CDR3 protein: CASSLAPAWEETQYF

CDR3 length: 16
J gene: TRBJ2-3
V gene: TRBV10-3
CDR3 protein: CATSEERGIPTDTQYF

CDR3 length: 15
J gene: TRBJ2-5
V gene: TRBV7-2
CDR3 protein: CASSQREPRVETQYF

CDR3 length: 18
J gene: TRBJ2-1
V gene: TRBV5-1
CDR3 protein: CASSRWASGESSYNEQFF

CDR3 length: 16
J gene: TRBJ2-1
V gene: TRBV5-4
CDR3 protein: CASSSEGRVSYNEQFF

CDR3 length: 12
J gene: TRBJ1-1
V gene: TRBV20-1
CDR3 protein: CSAIKVNTEAFF

CDR3 length: 18
J gene: TRBJ2-1
V gene: TRBV27
CDR3 protein: CASSLTHPRGGSYNEQFF

CDR3 length: 11
J gene: TRBJ2-5
V gene: TRBV24-1
CDR3 protein: CATDGGETQYF

CDR3 length: 14
J gene: TRBJ2-1
V gene: TRBV12-3/TRBV12-4
CDR3 protein: CASSRGQGVNEQFF

CDR3 length: 15
J gene: TRBJ1-5
V gene: TRBV7-2
CDR3 protein: CASSSQGILGQPQHF

CDR3 length: 16
J gene: TRBJ2-1
V gene: TRBV27
CDR3 protein: CASSLTPGRFYNEQFF

CDR3 length: 14
J gene: TRBJ2-3
V gene: TRBV5-6
CDR3 protein: CASSFDIGVDTQYF

CDR3 length: 14
J gene: TRBJ2-4
V gene: TRBV12-3/TRBV12-4
CDR3 protein: CASSPQAGKNIQYF

CDR3 length: 14
J gene: TRBJ2-7
V gene: TRBV9
CDR3 protein: CASSVAYGTYEQYF

CDR3 length: 13
J gene: TRBJ2-2
V gene: TRBV29-1
CDR3 protein: CSVRGGNTGELFF

CDR3 length: 15
J gene: TRBJ2-1
V gene: TRBV20-1
CDR3 protein: CSAREDRVLRNEQFF

CDR3 length: 18
J gene: TRBJ2-3
V gene: TRBV25-1
CDR3 protein: CASSPQHERATSTDTQYF

CDR3 length: 13
J gene: TRBJ2-1
V gene: TRBV6-4
CDR3 protein: CASSPQMYNEQFF

CDR3 length: 14
J gene: TRBJ2-7
V gene: TRBV12-3/TRBV12-4
CDR3 protein: CASSPGHAGGEQYF

CDR3 length: 14
J gene: TRBJ2-1
V gene: TRBV3-1
CDR3 protein: CASSQGLAGRAQFF

CDR3 length: 15
J gene: TRBJ2-1
V gene: TRBV20-1
CDR3 protein: CSARVKEGLDNEQFF

CDR3 length: 13
J gene: TRBJ1-1
V gene: TRBV11-3
CDR3 protein: CASSLDAASEAFF

CDR3 length: 14
J gene: TRBJ1-2
V gene: TRBV24-1
CDR3 protein: CATSERGGNYGYTF

CDR3 length: 17
J gene: TRBJ1-2
V gene: TRBV20-1
CDR3 protein: CSARVSGGARANYGYTF

CDR3 length: 14
J gene: TRBJ1-4
V gene: TRBV2
CDR3 protein: CASRRTPNNEKLFF